These T cell receptor beta chains were read from a single sample in a study of T cell repertoires in cytomegalovirus infection. TCRdb recomputed calls from the reads with MiXCR, one row per CDR3 protein. The data contain about 530,000 distinct CDR3 sequences, around 27% of them seen just once; the ten biggest clones take up about 13%. What was sequenced was PBMCs. The receptors here all came from a human donor in good health (CMV status not recorded). Some clones in this sample may be carry-over from other donors' samples. Both conserved end residues are part of each CDR3. The D gene is left open where the match is weak. Some rows have no size entry. The others give once, few or many, or a class for an expanded clone.

j_call v_call clone_size d_call cdr3_aa cdr3_nt
TRBJ2-4 TRBV6-9 NA TRBD2 CASTPLREERAAKNIQYF TGTGCCAGCACCCCTCTGCGGGAGGAACGCGCGGCCAAAAACATTCAGTACTTC
TRBJ1-1 TRBV20-1 once NA CSASDILGGTEAFF TGCAGTGCTAGTGACATACTCGGGGGCACTGAAGCTTTCTTT
TRBJ2-7 TRBV29-1 NA TRBD1 CSVEDPLHSDRGPGEQYF TGCAGCGTTGAAGATCCCCTCCATTCGGACAGGGGGCCCGGCGAGCAGTACTTC
TRBJ1-1 TRBV28 NA NA CAIAEGTEAFF TGTGCCATAGCCGAAGGCACTGAAGCTTTCTTT
TRBJ2-2 TRBV29-1 NA NA CSVVWRGTAANTGELFF TGCAGCGTTGTGTGGCGCGGTACAGCCGCGAACACCGGGGAGCTGTTTTTT
TRBJ1-5 TRBV7-2 NA NA CASSILGGYSNQPQHF TGTGCCAGCAGTATACTAGGGGGGTATAGCAATCAGCCCCAGCATTTT
TRBJ2-1 TRBV7-6 many NA CASSLDVGDEQFF TGTGCCAGCAGCTTAGATGTGGGCGATGAGCAGTTCTTC
TRBJ2-7 TRBV27 few TRBD2 CASSLKRGGYEQYF TGTGCCAGCAGTTTAAAGCGGGGGGGCTACGAGCAGTACTTC
TRBJ1-5 TRBV30 few NA CAWSRSGDQPQHF TGTGCCTGGAGCAGATCAGGGGATCAGCCCCAGCATTTT
TRBJ2-3 TRBV19 few TRBD1 CASSIITGGTDTQYF TGTGCCAGTAGTATAATTACAGGGGGGACAGATACGCAGTATTTT
TRBJ1-1 TRBV7-8 NA NA CASSRRVDAEAFF TGTGCCAGCAGCCGGAGGGTGGATGCTGAAGCTTTCTTT
TRBJ1-2 TRBV7-3 NA NA CASTDRRGPYYYGYTF TGTGCCAGCACCGACCGGAGGGGCCCCTATTACTATGGCTACACCTTC
TRBJ2-1 TRBV10-1 NA NA CASSEIRQADLAPQFF TGCGCCAGCAGTGAGATTAGGCAGGCGGACTTGGCCCCGCAGTTCTTC
TRBJ1-5 TRBV28 NA TRBD1 CASMMGTGANQPQHF TGTGCCAGCATGATGGGGACAGGGGCAAATCAGCCCCAGCATTTT
TRBJ2-3 TRBV7-2 many NA CASSLSRSTDTQYF TGTGCCAGCAGCTTAAGTCGGAGCACAGATACGCAGTATTTT
TRBJ1-2 TRBV12-3/TRBV12-4 few NA CASSSDWGGGKSGYTF TGTGCCAGCAGTTCCGATTGGGGTGGGGGAAAAAGTGGCTACACCTTC
TRBJ2-6 TRBV20-1 NA NA CSARLLPSGANVLTF TGCAGTGCTAGACTATTGCCCTCTGGGGCCAACGTCCTGACTTTC
TRBJ2-5 TRBV20-1 NA NA CSVAREETQYF TGCAGTGTGGCCAGGGAAGAGACCCAGTACTTC
TRBJ2-3 TRBV5-1 NA TRBD2 CASSQGLAGSTDTQYF TGCGCCAGCAGCCAGGGACTAGCGGGGAGCACAGATACGCAGTATTTT
TRBJ1-2 TRBV7-9 NA NA CASSLGQVAGYTF TGTGCCAGCAGCTTAGGCCAGGTCGCTGGCTACACCTTC
TRBJ1-2 TRBV15 NA NA CATSRVSGDTRGFDYGYTF TGTGCCACCAGCAGAGTCAGTGGTGACACCCGGGGGTTCGACTATGGCTACACCTTC
TRBJ2-7 TRBV7-2 many TRBD1 CASSLVMGQGYEQYF TGTGCCAGCAGCTTAGTAATGGGACAGGGTTACGAGCAGTACTTC
TRBJ2-1 TRBV20-1 NA TRBD2 CSASPIAGDGVGVDNEQFF TGCAGTGCTAGTCCAATAGCGGGTGATGGGGTTGGGGTTGACAATGAGCAGTTCTTC
TRBJ1-6 TRBV5-1 NA NA CASSLSREERSPLHF TGCGCCAGCAGCTTGTCCAGGGAGGAGCGTTCACCCCTCCACTTT
TRBJ2-2 TRBV7-2 many NA CASSLDPGPGKGELFF TGTGCCAGCAGCTTAGACCCGGGTCCAGGCAAAGGGGAGCTGTTTTTT
TRBJ1-1 TRBV9 few NA CASSPRTLPNTEAFF TGTGCCAGCAGCCCCAGGACGCTACCGAACACTGAAGCTTTCTTT
TRBJ2-1 TRBV15 NA NA CATSREVQGSFNEQFF TGTGCCACCAGCAGAGAGGTTCAGGGGTCTTTCAATGAGCAGTTCTTC
TRBJ2-1 TRBV29-1 once NA CSVEGGAGRAYNEQFF TGCAGCGTTGAGGGAGGCGCGGGAAGGGCCTACAATGAGCAGTTCTTC
TRBJ2-5 TRBV9 NA NA CASSVSVPGGQETQYF TGTGCCAGCAGCGTCTCGGTCCCAGGAGGGCAAGAGACCCAGTACTTC
TRBJ1-3 TRBV6-5 NA NA CASSPAFASGNTIYF TGTGCCAGCAGCCCTGCCTTCGCCTCTGGAAACACCATATATTTT
TRBJ1-3 TRBV7-8 many NA CASSLREGMRNTIYF TGTGCCAGCAGCTTACGCGAGGGGATGAGAAACACCATATATTTT
TRBJ2-2 TRBV19 NA NA CASKVASNTGELFF TGTGCCAGTAAGGTTGCGTCGAACACCGGGGAGCTGTTTTTT
TRBJ2-7 TRBV6-1 few TRBD2 CASKAGGPKYQYEQYF TGTGCCAGCAAAGCGGGAGGGCCGAAATATCAGTACGAGCAGTACTTC
TRBJ2-5 TRBV30 NA NA CAWRGETQYF TGTGCCTGGAGGGGAGAGACCCAGTACTTC
TRBJ2-1 TRBV19 few TRBD2 CASSIAGGVHEQFF TGTGCCAGTAGTATAGCGGGAGGGGTCCATGAGCAGTTCTTC
TRBJ2-1 TRBV7-6 few NA CASSPFVGLALYNEQFF TGTGCCAGCAGCCCTTTCGTGGGGCTAGCGCTATACAATGAGCAGTTCTTC
TRBJ2-7 TRBV11-2 NA TRBD1 CASSRTGEGSYEQYF TGTGCCAGCAGCAGGACAGGGGAAGGGTCCTACGAGCAGTACTTC
TRBJ2-4 TRBV20-1 NA NA CSARDKGWDPLAKNIQYF TGCAGTGCTAGAGATAAGGGTTGGGATCCTTTAGCCAAAAACATTCAGTACTTC
TRBJ2-7 TRBV12-3/TRBV12-4 few NA CASSFGQNYEQYF TGTGCCAGCAGTTTTGGGCAGAACTACGAGCAGTACTTC
TRBJ1-2 TRBV24-1 few NA CATSDPGNGYTF TGTGCCACCAGTGACCCAGGGAATGGCTACACCTTC
TRBJ2-3 TRBV5-4 NA TRBD2 CASSLVSGTSGRGYNTDTQYF TGTGCCAGCAGCTTGGTGTCTGGGACTAGCGGGAGGGGATACAACACAGATACGCAGTATTTT
TRBJ1-2 TRBV11-2 few NA CASSPGVRQLNYGYTF TGTGCCAGCAGCCCTGGGGTCCGACAGCTTAACTATGGCTACACCTTC
TRBJ2-5 TRBV7-2 many NA CASSIRQAQETQYF TGTGCCAGCAGTATACGACAGGCCCAAGAGACCCAGTACTTC
TRBJ2-7 TRBV11-2 few NA CASSSRDRGDPYEQYF TGTGCCAGCAGCTCCCGGGACCGTGGGGACCCCTACGAGCAGTACTTC
TRBJ1-5 TRBV7-2 NA NA CASSLQDNPNQPQHF TGTGCCAGCAGCTTACAGGACAATCCAAATCAGCCCCAGCATTTT
TRBJ2-1 TRBV12-3/TRBV12-4 few TRBD2 CASRSPAGALNEQFF TGTGCCAGCCGATCCCCTGCGGGAGCCCTAAATGAGCAGTTCTTC
TRBJ2-3 TRBV12-3/TRBV12-4 NA NA CASSSRWLGADTQYF TGTGCCAGCAGTTCTCGTTGGCTCGGCGCAGATACGCAGTATTTT
TRBJ2-1 TRBV29-1 NA TRBD2 CSVEDDGTSGSFYNEQFF TGCAGCGTTGAAGACGACGGGACTAGCGGGAGTTTTTACAATGAGCAGTTCTTC
TRBJ2-1 TRBV5-4 NA NA CASSTSRRDSLNSNEQFF TGTGCCAGCAGCACCAGCCGGCGGGACTCACTTAATTCCAATGAGCAGTTCTTC
TRBJ1-1 TRBV7-9 few TRBD1 CASTPPRTGLTEAFF TGTGCCAGCACCCCCCCCAGGACAGGGTTAACTGAAGCTTTCTTT
TRBJ2-7 TRBV11-2 NA TRBD1 CASSDLQGEAYEQYF TGTGCCAGCAGCGATCTACAGGGGGAGGCCTACGAGCAGTACTTC
TRBJ2-1 TRBV7-2 many NA CASSGGMGNEQFF TGTGCCAGCAGCGGAGGGATGGGGAATGAGCAGTTCTTC
TRBJ1-4 TRBV30 NA TRBD1 CAWTKQQGRNEKLFF TGTGCCTGGACCAAACAACAGGGGCGCAATGAAAAACTGTTTTTT
TRBJ2-2 TRBV7-3 NA NA CASRGGGTLNTGELFF TGTGCCAGCAGGGGGGGCGGGACCCTGAACACCGGGGAGCTGTTTTTT
TRBJ2-3 TRBV7-7 NA TRBD2 CASSLTSDSTDTQYF TGTGCCAGCAGCCTGACTAGCGACAGCACAGATACGCAGTATTTT
TRBJ1-2 TRBV28 NA NA CASSLLSYGYTF TGTGCCAGCAGTTTACTCAGCTATGGCTACACCTTC
TRBJ1-5 TRBV6-1 few TRBD1 CASRLQGGGQPQHF TGTGCCAGCAGATTACAGGGGGGCGGTCAGCCCCAGCATTTT
TRBJ2-2 TRBV12-3/TRBV12-4 few TRBD2 CASSPSTSGRADTGELFF TGTGCCAGCAGTCCCTCGACTAGCGGGAGGGCCGACACCGGGGAGCTGTTTTTT
TRBJ2-5 TRBV10-3 NA TRBD2 CAISTRTSGTKQETQYF TGTGCCATCAGCACCCGGACTAGCGGGACTAAGCAAGAGACCCAGTACTTC